Below, 18 T cell receptor beta chains from the same sample are listed, as sequenced in a study of T cell responses to AZD1222 COVID-19 vaccine. Assay used: immunoSEQ multiplex PCR; TCRdb lists only in-frame clones, some missing. The table includes roughly 120,000 clones, roughly 89% detected once. Sequencing was performed on peripheral blood, taken on day 0 of AZD1222 vaccination. Source of these receptors: an adult in good health.

The chain links TRBV4-2 to TRBJ1-5; D perhaps matches TRBD1 (6 bases). V gave up 3 bases and J gave up 3 bases, with 12 bases separating them. Germline V gene sequence: CDR1 LGHNA, CDR2 YNFKEQ. This CDR3 is 15 amino acids long. CDR3 amino acids: CASSQSRDNNQPQHF. The DNA for the CDR3 is TGTGCCAGCAGCCAGAGCCGGGACAACAATCAGCCCCAGCATTTT.

The V call is TRBV5-1, the J call TRBJ2-3; 10 nucleotides line up with TRBD2. After removal of 1 base from V and 2 bases from J, the junction contained 4 bases not matched to a gene. This CDR3 is built from 16 residues. CDR1 and CDR2 (germline): SGHRS, YFSETQ. The CDR3 is CASSLSLAGATDTQYF. The CDR3 DNA follows: TGCGCCAGCAGCTTGAGTCTAGCGGGGGCCACAGATACGCAGTATTTT.

The CDR3 is CASSSQANTIYF. CDR3 nucleotide sequence: TGTGCCAGTAGTTCGCAAGCCAACACCATATATTTT. The chain uses TRBV19 and TRBJ1-3; D is undetermined. The CDR3 loop spans 12 amino acids. Per germline, CDR1 LNHDA and CDR2 SQIVND (reference sequence). Trimming cost V 5 bases and J 7 bases, with 9 bases left between them.

The rearrangement joins TRBV6-2 or TRBV6-3 to TRBJ2-1, with unresolved D. This CDR3 contains 13 residues. Trimming removed 0 bases at V and 7 bases at J, with 7 bases between. Germline V lookup: CDR1 MNHEY, CDR2 SVGEGT. The CDR3 coding sequence is TGTGCCAGCAGTTACTCGATCAGGAATGAGCAGTTCTTC. Translated, it gives CASSYSIRNEQFF.

The CDR3 DNA reads TGCAGCGTCGGCCGAACTAATGAAAAACTGTTTTTT. It yields the protein CSVGRTNEKLFF. The V and J genes are TRBV29-1 and TRBJ1-4, with D hard to call. Trimming cost V 6 bases and J 1 base, with 6 bases left between them. Germline CDR1 is SQVTM and CDR2 is ANQGSEA. The CDR3 runs to 12 residues.

The genes are TRBV5-8 and TRBJ2-5; D possibly matches TRBD1 or TRBD2 (6 bases each). This CDR3 spans 15 amino acids. Per the germline V gene, CDR1 is SGHTS and CDR2 is YDEGEE. V dropped 2 bases and J dropped 4 bases, with 15 bases sitting between them. CDR3 nucleotides: TGTGCCAGCAGCTTTGCTACAGGGCGGGGAGAGACCCAGTACTTC. Encoded protein: CASSFATGRGETQYF.

This chain links TRBV20-1 with TRBJ1-6, with D unresolved. Trimming cost V 3 bases and J 6 bases, with 12 bases left between them. In germline, CDR1 is DFQATT, CDR2 SNEGSKA (reference sequence). The CDR3 spans 14 residues. The CDR3 sequence is CSASSQAINSPLHF. As DNA, the CDR3 is TGCAGTGCTAGTTCCCAGGCCATTAATTCACCCCTCCACTTT.

The J gene is TRBJ2-1, the V gene TRBV19, with D perhaps being TRBD1 or TRBD2 (6 bases each). The CDR3 extends over 13 amino acids. Germline V gene lookup returns CDR1 LNHDA and CDR2 SQIVND (reference sequence). V lost 6 bases to trimming and J lost 6 bases, with 12 bases between them. As DNA, the CDR3 is TGTGCCAGTAGCGGGGGCCGTCGCAATGAGCAGTTCTTC. Translation gives CASSGGRRNEQFF.

The chain recombines TRBV5-5 with TRBJ2-7; 9 positions match TRBD1. V dropped 1 base and J dropped 6; count of bases not matched to a gene: 11. This CDR3 contains 16 residues. From germline, CDR1 is SGHKS and CDR2 YYEKEE (reference sequence). This chain's CDR3 is CASSLIPGQGFGEQYF. DNA of the CDR3: TGTGCCAGCAGCTTGATCCCGGGACAGGGTTTCGGCGAGCAGTACTTC.

J is TRBJ1-1 and V is TRBV18; the D is unclear. The germline gives CDR1 KGHSH, CDR2 LQKENI. The CDR3 spans 16 residues. The germline V and J ends were trimmed by 6 bases and 1 base, with 18 bases remaining between them. The CDR3 spells CASSPNTSPANTEAFF. The CDR3 bases are TGTGCCAGCTCTCCGAATACCTCGCCGGCGAACACTGAAGCTTTCTTT.

This rearrangement joins TRBV6-5 to TRBJ1-5; 7 nucleotides match TRBD1. Germline values: CDR1 MNHEY, CDR2 SVGAGI. The CDR3 consists of 15 residues. V lost 6 bases and J lost 2; bases outside the gene matches: 7. The CDR3 is CASSQTGQGNQPQHF. The CDR3 DNA reads as TGTGCCAGCAGCCAGACAGGACAGGGCAATCAGCCCCAGCATTTT.

This clone showed up just once. CDR3 coding DNA: TGTGCCAGCAGCAAAACAGGGGACACTGAAGCTTTCTTT. Amino acids: CASSKTGDTEAFF. The genes are TRBV5-4 and TRBJ1-1, with 7 bases identical to TRBD1. After removal of 4 bases from V and 3 bases from J, the junction contained 3 bases not matched to a gene. Germline CDR1 SGHNT, CDR2 YYREEE (reference sequence). The CDR3 is 13 amino acids.

This clone was observed once. The V gene is TRBV25-1, the J gene TRBJ2-7; TRBD1 is a possible D gene (6 bases). The CDR3 consists of 13 residues. Germline values: CDR1 MGHDK, CDR2 SYGVNS. With 4 bases removed from V and 6 bases from J, the gap between germline ends came to 13 bases. The CDR3 region has the DNA TGTGCCAGCAGTGCGACAGGCCCCCGCGAGCAGTACTTC. As protein: CASSATGPREQYF.

V is TRBV5-5 and J is TRBJ2-7; TRBD2 might be the D (5 bases). The CDR3 is made up of 12 amino acids. CDR1 and CDR2 from the germline V gene are SGHKS and YYEKEE (reference sequence). Trimming took off 4 bases at V and 4 bases at J, with 9 bases between the two ends. CDR3 sequence: CASSPGGYEQYF. The CDR3 DNA is TGTGCCAGCAGCCCGGGCGGGTACGAGCAGTACTTC.

This chain connects TRBV2 to TRBJ1-4, with D maybe TRBD1 (5 bases). Deletions cut 11 bases from V and 5 bases from J, with 15 bases between. The CDR3 has 13 residues. The germline CDR1 and CDR2 sequences are SNHLY and FYNNEI. The CDR3 region has the DNA TGTGCCGCCGGGGGGGGTACGAATGAAAAACTGTTTTTT. This gives the protein CAAGGGTNEKLFF.

The chain uses TRBV5-1 and TRBJ2-5; D call uncertain. The CDR3 totals 14 residues. The V end lost 1 base, the J end lost 2 bases, and 9 bases lay between the germline ends. Germline V gene lookup returns CDR1 SGHRS and CDR2 YFSETQ. The CDR3 region is CASSLRAEQETQYF. The CDR3 nucleotides read TGCGCCAGCAGCTTGAGGGCAGAACAAGAGACCCAGTACTTC.

This chain links TRBV12-3 or TRBV12-4 with TRBJ2-7; perhaps TRBD2 as D (5 bases). The V and J ends lost 5 bases and 5 bases respectively, with 7 bases between them. This CDR3 has 11 amino acids. CDR3 bases: TGTGCCAGCAGTCGGACTGACGAGCAGTACTTC. This translates into CASSRTDEQYF.

The chain combines TRBV7-9 with TRBJ2-3, with 10 bases matching TRBD2. The germline V gene encodes CDR1 SEHNR and CDR2 FQNEAQ (reference sequence). The CDR3 totals 17 residues. V shed 5 bases and J 3 bases; nucleotides not matched to a gene: 11. The CDR3 protein is CASSVETSGVGTDTQYF. The CDR3, as DNA: TGTGCCAGCAGCGTAGAAACTAGCGGGGTCGGTACAGATACGCAGTATTTT.